Following are 10 T cell receptor beta chains from one sample sequenced in a study of blood T cell repertoires in COVID-19. The repertoire was sequenced with immunoSEQ multiplex PCR; TCRdb's copy has only in-frame clones and lacks some. The data show about 330,000 clones, with over 75% seen just once and approximately 4% held by the top ten. The sequenced sample was peripheral blood. The receptor source for this set is a woman between 50 and 59 years old with active or convalescent COVID-19.

This clone showed up just once. The chain has TRBV5-1 and TRBJ2-5; possible D gene TRBD1, 5 bases. This CDR3 has 14 residues. Trimming left V 1 base short and J 4 bases short, with 11 bases between. Germline CDR1 reads SGHRS; CDR2 reads YFSETQ. The CDR3, as DNA: TGCGCCAGCAGCTTGACAGGTTACGGAGAGACCCAGTACTTC. This sequence encodes CASSLTGYGETQYF.

In this sample, this clone turned up a few times. This specimen includes other DNA sequences encoding the same CDR3. V and J are TRBV6-5 and TRBJ1-5, with D hard to call. V lost 8 bases and J lost 2, with 7 bases in between. The CDR3 runs 12 residues. Germline V CDR1 and CDR2: MNHEY, SVGAGI. Here the CDR3 reads CASRPGNQPQHF. CDR3 nucleotide sequence: TGTGCCAGCCGCCCGGGCAATCAGCCCCAGCATTTT.

V usage is TRBV5-8 and J usage is TRBJ1-1; D uncertain. Germline CDR1 and CDR2: SGHTS and YDEGEE. The CDR3 has 15 residues. Trimming pared 0 bases from V and 0 bases from J, leaving 9 bases between. CDR3 residues: CASSLGHSLNTEAFF. CDR3 nucleotide sequence: TGTGCCAGCAGCTTGGGGCACAGCTTGAACACTGAAGCTTTCTTT.

This clone occurred once. The chain employs TRBV7-6 and TRBJ2-5; 10 bases match TRBD1. Germline V gene sequence: CDR1 SGHVS, CDR2 FNYEAQ. Unmatched junction bases numbered 11, after V lost 5 bases and J lost 2 bases. This CDR3 is 17 amino acids long. The CDR3 DNA follows: TGTGCCAGCAGCCCGAATCCGGGACAGGGGAAGCAAGAGACCCAGTACTTC. Its translation is CASSPNPGQGKQETQYF.

The chain employs TRBV7-2 and TRBJ2-7; TRBD1 might be the D (5 bases). Germline values: CDR1 SGHTA, CDR2 FQGNSA. The CDR3 consists of 13 residues. The V end lost 5 bases, the J end lost 2 bases, and 10 bases lay between the germline ends. In DNA, the CDR3 is TGTGCCAGCAGCCAACAGGTGACCTACGAGCAGTACTTC. Amino acids: CASSQQVTYEQYF.

This clone has only a few counts. The rearrangement links TRBV18 to TRBJ2-1; 8 positions match TRBD2. V was clipped by 6 bases and J by 1 base; unmatched bases: 5. The CDR3 has 15 amino acids. Per germline, CDR1 KGHSH and CDR2 LQKENI. The CDR3 loop reads CASSPTSGSYNEQFF. The CDR3 DNA reads as TGTGCCAGCTCCCCTACTAGCGGTTCCTACAATGAGCAGTTCTTC.

The chain employs TRBV2 and TRBJ2-1; 8 bases map to TRBD1. Per germline, CDR1 SNHLY and CDR2 FYNNEI. CDR3 length equals 14 residues. Trimming removed 6 bases from V and 2 bases from J; junction bases left unmatched: 3. Written as DNA, the CDR3 is TGTGCCAGCAGGTCAGGGGGCGCCTACAATGAGCAGTTCTTC. Translation gives CASRSGGAYNEQFF.

The chain recombines TRBV18 with TRBJ2-5; 13 bases are shared with TRBD2. This CDR3 has 18 residues. The germline CDR1 and CDR2 sequences are KGHSH and LQKENI. The V gene end was trimmed by 5 bases and the J gene end by 1 base; junction bases not matched to a gene: 10. The CDR3 DNA is TGTGCCAGCTCAGTTCGACTAGCGGGGGGACCCTCCCAAGAGACCCAGTACTTC. It is translated as CASSVRLAGGPSQETQYF.

The table lists this clone with a count of one. The J gene is TRBJ2-1, the V gene TRBV7-3, with a possible D match to TRBD2 (6 bases). The V end was cut by 5 bases, the J end by 6 bases, with 8 bases between. This CDR3 has 12 amino acids. The germline V gene has CDR1 SGHTA and CDR2 FQGTGA. CDR3 sequence reads: CASSPGGNEQFF. DNA for the CDR3: TGTGCCAGCAGCCCCGGGGGCAATGAGCAGTTCTTC.

The genes are TRBV19 and TRBJ1-3, with D maybe TRBD1 (5 bases). Trimming took 4 bases from V and 0 from J, leaving 16 bases between them. CDR3 length: 17 residues. Germline V gives CDR1 LNHDA, CDR2 SQIVND (reference sequence). Written as DNA, the CDR3 is TGTGCCAGTAGTACCTACAGGTCAAGCTACTCTGGAAACACCATATATTTT. It yields the protein CASSTYRSSYSGNTIYF.